This T cell receptor (beta chain) was sequenced in a study (dated by TCRdb to the mid-2010s). Regarding the research as a whole: The study set out to test whether tumor-infiltrating Tregs in breast cancer get recruited from blood Tregs or are instead converted in situ from other CD4+ T cell subsets.

Based on the germline V gene, the CDR1 and CDR2 sequences are MGHRA and YSYEKL. Trimming at the junction amounts to 3 bases on V and 6 bases on J, and the germline ends lie 4 bases apart. The CDR3 has 11 amino acids, counting the end cysteine and phenylalanine. The only DNA kept is the CDR3, 33 bases in frame from the first base. Full-length TCR variable regions were amplified by 5' RACE PCR with constant-region reverse primers, and semi-nested PCR with Nested Universal Primer A was subsequently performed. The ReliaPrep RNA Cell Miniprep System was used to extract total RNA, which was then reverse transcribed into 5'RACE-ready cDNA with the SMARTer RACE 5'/3' Kit. Multiplex adaptors were used to barcode the full-length TCR alpha and beta libraries, which were then sequenced on an Illumina MiSeq. Under the source paper's analysis protocol: Sequencing data were pooled across the five patients for each of nine subset-tissue groups and compared by unsupervised clustering of TCR gene usage. The Morisita-Horn index was used to calculate repertoire similarity, with shared sequences weighted by how much each contributed to each repertoire. Through fastp at Q25 and MiXCR, TCRdb rebuilt clones from the public reads, retaining in-frame beta chains. Each entry merges the rows of one CDR3 protein and shows their most common DNA and genes. TCRdb, not the original authors, processed these V and J calls. The sample table contains around 30,000 distinct CDR3 sequences; only one count was recorded for less than 25% of them. The ten largest clones capture around 4% of the sample.

Study-wide findings and limitations: Tumor-infiltrating Treg TCR alpha and beta sequences overlapped most with tumor naive CD4+ T cells, then with blood naive CD4+ T cells. Rather than covering whole repertoires, validation in the larger cohort was restricted to a single TCR beta V-J rearrangement. The TCR gene usage of tumor memory CD4+ T cells clustered together with blood and lymph node memory CD4+ cells and with lymph node naive CD4+ cells.

CD4+CD45RO+CD25- cells were isolated as memory CD4+ T cells. Tregs, naive and memory CD4+ T cells from tumor, blood and ipsilateral draining lymph nodes of a handful of breast cancer patients underwent full-length TCR alpha and beta sequencing. Ficoll density gradient centrifugation was used to isolate mononuclear cells from lymph nodes or from 40 to 50 ml of peripheral blood. FACS confirmed that the sorted cell populations were more than 90% pure. Remarks on this clonotype: Its cognate antigen has yet to be identified. A much larger clone lies one base from this, so it may be a read error.

The sequence is built from TRBV4-1 and TRBJ2-3, with the D gene not confidently named. This TCR was sampled from a female donor with breast cancer. Sequences were obtained from memory CD4+ T cells sorted from blood. The cell subset or site label corresponds to: memory CD4+ T cells, CD4+CD45RO+CD25-. In nucleotides, the sequence is TGCGCCAGCAGCCAGTACGATACGCAGTATTTT. Protein translation: CASSQYDTQYF.